This section outlines one T cell receptor beta chain sequence together with its context. The antigen remains unidentified. This entry belongs to a study of cytomegalovirus exposure and HLA in healthy donors. Study-level points and caveats: TCR sequences were mostly rare, though some public TCRs occurred in many donors.

The repertoire was sequenced with immunoSEQ multiplex PCR; TCRdb's copy has only in-frame clones and lacks some. The table has more than 70,000 clones, about 95% seen once. Germline values: CDR1 MDHEN, CDR2 SYDVKM. The CDR3 covers 13 residues. Trimming took off 5 bases at V and 8 bases at J, with 14 bases between the two ends. The receptor comes from a woman younger than 30 in good health and CMV-seronegative. What was sequenced was PBMCs. The V gene is TRBV28, the J gene TRBJ2-3; D perhaps matches TRBD1 (6 bases). CDR3 sequence reads: CASSPPGDGTQYF. CDR3 DNA: TGTGCCAGCAGTCCCCCAGGGGATGGTACGCAGTATTTT.